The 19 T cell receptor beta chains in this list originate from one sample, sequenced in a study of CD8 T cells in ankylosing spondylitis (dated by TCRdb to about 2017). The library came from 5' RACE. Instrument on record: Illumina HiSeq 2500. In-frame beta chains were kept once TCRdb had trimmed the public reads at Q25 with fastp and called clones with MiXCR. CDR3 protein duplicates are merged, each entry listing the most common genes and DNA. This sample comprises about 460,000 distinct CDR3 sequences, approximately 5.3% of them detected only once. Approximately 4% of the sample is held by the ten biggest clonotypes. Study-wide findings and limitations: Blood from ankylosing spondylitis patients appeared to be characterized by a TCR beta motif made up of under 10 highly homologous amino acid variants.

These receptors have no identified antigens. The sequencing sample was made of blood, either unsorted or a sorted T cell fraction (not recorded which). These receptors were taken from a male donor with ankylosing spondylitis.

The CDR3 spells CASSLIPGGTEAFF. CDR3 coding DNA: TGTGCCAGCAGCTTAATCCCGGGCGGCACTGAAGCTTTCTTT. J is TRBJ1-1 and V is TRBV11-2; D not certain. The CDR3 is 14 amino acids. V lost 2 bases and J 4 bases, leaving 11 bases between the germline ends. Germline assignment: CDR1 SGHAT and CDR2 FQNNGV. The full variable domain, completed using reference TRBV11-2 and TRBJ1-1, is EAGVAQSPRYKIIEKRQSVAFWCNPISGHATLYWYQQILGQGPKLLIQFQNNGVVDDSQLPKDRFSAERLKGVDSTLKIQPAKLEDSAVYLCASSLIPGGTEAFFGQGTRLTVV.

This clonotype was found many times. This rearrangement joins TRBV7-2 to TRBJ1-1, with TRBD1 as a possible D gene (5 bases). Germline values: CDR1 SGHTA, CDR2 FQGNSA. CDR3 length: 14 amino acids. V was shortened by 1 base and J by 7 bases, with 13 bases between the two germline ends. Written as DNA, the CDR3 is TGTGCCAGCAGCTTAGGGGGACCGACGCTTGAAGCTTTCTTT. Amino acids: CASSLGGPTLEAFF.

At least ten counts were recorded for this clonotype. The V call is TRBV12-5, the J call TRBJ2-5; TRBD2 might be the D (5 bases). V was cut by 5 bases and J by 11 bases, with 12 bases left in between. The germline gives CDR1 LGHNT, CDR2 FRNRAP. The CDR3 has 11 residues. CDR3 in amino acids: CASGPEVSQYF. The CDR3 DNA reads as TGTGCTAGTGGTCCGGAGGTTTCGCAGTACTTC.

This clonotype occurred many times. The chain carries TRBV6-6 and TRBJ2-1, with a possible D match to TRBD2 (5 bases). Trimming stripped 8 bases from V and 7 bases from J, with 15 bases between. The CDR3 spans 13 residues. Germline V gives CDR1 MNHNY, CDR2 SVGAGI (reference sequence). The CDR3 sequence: CASSPQTGNEQFF. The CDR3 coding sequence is TGTGCCAGCTCCCCTCAGACGGGGAATGAGCAGTTCTTC.

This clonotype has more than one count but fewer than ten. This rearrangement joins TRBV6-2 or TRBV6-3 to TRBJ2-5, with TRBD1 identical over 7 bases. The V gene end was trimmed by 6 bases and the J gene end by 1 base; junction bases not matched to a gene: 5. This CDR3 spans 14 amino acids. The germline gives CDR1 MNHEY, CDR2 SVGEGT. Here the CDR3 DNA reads TGTGCCAGCAGAGACGACAGGGTCCAAGAGACCCAGTACTTC. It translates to CASRDDRVQETQYF.

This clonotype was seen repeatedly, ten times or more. This chain's CDR3 is CASSYGDRDTDTQYF. The CDR3 nucleotides read TGTGCCAGCAGTTACGGGGACAGGGACACAGATACGCAGTATTTT. The chain has TRBV6-5 and TRBJ2-3; TRBD1 matches 9 bases. Germline V gene lookup returns CDR1 MNHEY and CDR2 SVGAGI. V lost 2 bases and J lost 2; bases outside the gene matches: 2. CDR3 length equals 15 residues.

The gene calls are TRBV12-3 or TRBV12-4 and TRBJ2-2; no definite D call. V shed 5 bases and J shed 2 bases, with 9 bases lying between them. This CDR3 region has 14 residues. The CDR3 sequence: CASSQGINTGELFF. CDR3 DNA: TGTGCCAGCAGTCAAGGGATAAACACCGGGGAGCTGTTTTTT.

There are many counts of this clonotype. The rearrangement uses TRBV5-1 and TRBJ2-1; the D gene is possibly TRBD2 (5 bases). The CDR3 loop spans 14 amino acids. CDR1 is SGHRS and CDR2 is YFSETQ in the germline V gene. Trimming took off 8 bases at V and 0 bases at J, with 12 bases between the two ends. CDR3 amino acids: CASRGPSSYNEQFF. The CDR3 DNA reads TGCGCCAGTAGAGGGCCGAGCTCCTACAATGAGCAGTTCTTC.

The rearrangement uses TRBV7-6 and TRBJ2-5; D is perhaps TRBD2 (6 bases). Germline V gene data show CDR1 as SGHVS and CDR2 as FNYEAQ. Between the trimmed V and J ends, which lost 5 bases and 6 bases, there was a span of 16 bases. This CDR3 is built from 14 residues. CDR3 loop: CASSALGEDKTQYF. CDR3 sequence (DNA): TGTGCCAGCAGCGCCCTTGGGGAGGATAAGACCCAGTACTTC.

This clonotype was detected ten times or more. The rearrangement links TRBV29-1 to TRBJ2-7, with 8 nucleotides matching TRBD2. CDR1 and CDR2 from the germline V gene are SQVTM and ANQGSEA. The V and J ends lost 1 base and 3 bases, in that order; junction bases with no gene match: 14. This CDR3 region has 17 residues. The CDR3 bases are TGCAGCGTTGAAGTGACGGGAGGGAGGGGACTAAACTACGAGCAGTACTTC. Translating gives CSVEVTGGRGLNYEQYF.

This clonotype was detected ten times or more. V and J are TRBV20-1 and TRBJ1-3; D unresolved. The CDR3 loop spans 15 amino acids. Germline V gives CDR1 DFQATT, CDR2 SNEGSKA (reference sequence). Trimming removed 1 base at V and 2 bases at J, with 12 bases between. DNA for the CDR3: TGCAGTGCTAGAGGCTTCAGTGGGGCTGGAAACACCATATATTTT. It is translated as CSARGFSGAGNTIYF.

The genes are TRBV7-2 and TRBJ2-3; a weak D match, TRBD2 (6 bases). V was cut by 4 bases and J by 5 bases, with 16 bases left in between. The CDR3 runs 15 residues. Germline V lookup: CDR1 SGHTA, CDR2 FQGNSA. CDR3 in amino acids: CASSWGLEYGDTQYF. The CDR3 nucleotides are TGTGCCAGCAGCTGGGGACTCGAATACGGAGATACGCAGTATTTT.

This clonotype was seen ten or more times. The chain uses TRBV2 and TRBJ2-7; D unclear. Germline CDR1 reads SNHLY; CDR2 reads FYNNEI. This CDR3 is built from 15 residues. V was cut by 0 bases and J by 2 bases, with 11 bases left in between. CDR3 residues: CASSEAGGTAYEQYF. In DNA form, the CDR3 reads TGTGCCAGCAGTGAAGCGGGTGGAACAGCCTACGAGCAGTACTTC.

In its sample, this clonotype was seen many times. The CDR3, as DNA: TGTGCCAGCAGCTTCGACTGGGGGCCAGATACGCAGTATTTT. Translation gives CASSFDWGPDTQYF. The rearrangement links TRBV7-9 to TRBJ2-3, with D perhaps TRBD1 (6 bases). The V gene lost 3 bases and the J gene lost 4 bases, with 11 bases spanning the gap. The germline gives CDR1 SEHNR, CDR2 FQNEAQ (reference sequence). CDR3 length equals 14 residues. Variable domain in full (rest from reference TRBV7-9 and TRBJ2-3): DTGVSQNPRHKITKRGQNVTFRCDPISEHNRLYWYRQTLGQGPEFLTYFQNEAQLEKSRLLSDRFSAERPKGSFSTLEIQRTEQGDSAMYLCASSFDWGPDTQYFGPGTRLTVL.

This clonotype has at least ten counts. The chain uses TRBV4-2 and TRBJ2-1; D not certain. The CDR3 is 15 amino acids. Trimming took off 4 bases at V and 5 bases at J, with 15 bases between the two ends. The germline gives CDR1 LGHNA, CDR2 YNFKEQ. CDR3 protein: CASSLGPVGHNEQFF. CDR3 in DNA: TGTGCCAGCAGCCTGGGCCCAGTGGGCCACAATGAGCAGTTCTTC.

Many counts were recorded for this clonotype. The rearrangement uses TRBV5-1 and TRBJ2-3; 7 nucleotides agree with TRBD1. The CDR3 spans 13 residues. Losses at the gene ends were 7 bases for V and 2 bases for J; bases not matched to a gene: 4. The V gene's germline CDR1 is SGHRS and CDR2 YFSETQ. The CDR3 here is CASQGTDTDTQYF. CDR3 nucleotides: TGCGCCAGCCAGGGGACAGACACAGATACGCAGTATTTT.

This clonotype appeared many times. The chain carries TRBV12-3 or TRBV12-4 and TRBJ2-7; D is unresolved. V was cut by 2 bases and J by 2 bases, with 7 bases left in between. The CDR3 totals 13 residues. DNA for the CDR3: TGTGCCAGCAGTTTAAAATTAGCCTACGAGCAGTACTTC. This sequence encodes CASSLKLAYEQYF.

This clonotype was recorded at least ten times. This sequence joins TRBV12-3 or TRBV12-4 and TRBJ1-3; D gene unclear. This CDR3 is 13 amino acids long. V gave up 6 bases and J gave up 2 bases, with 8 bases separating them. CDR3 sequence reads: CASRRATGNTIYF. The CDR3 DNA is TGTGCCAGCAGGCGAGCTACTGGAAACACCATATATTTT.

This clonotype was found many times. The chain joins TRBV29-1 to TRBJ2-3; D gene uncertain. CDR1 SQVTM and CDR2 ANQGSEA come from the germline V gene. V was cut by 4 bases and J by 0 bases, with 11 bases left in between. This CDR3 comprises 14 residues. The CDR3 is CSVVGRFSTDTQYF. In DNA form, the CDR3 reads TGCAGCGTTGTAGGGCGATTTAGCACAGATACGCAGTATTTT.